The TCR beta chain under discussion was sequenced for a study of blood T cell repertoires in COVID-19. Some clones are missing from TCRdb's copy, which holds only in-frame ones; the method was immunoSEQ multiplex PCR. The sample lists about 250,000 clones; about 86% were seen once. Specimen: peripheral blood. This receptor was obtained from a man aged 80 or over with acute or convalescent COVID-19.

Written as DNA, the CDR3 is TGTGCCAGCAGCTCGGGAGGAGGGTATACTAATGAAAAACTGTTTTTT. Protein: CASSSGGGYTNEKLFF. The chain couples TRBV5-4 to TRBJ1-4; D not certain. Trimming removed 3 bases from V and 2 bases from J, with 14 bases in between. This CDR3 contains 16 residues. Per germline, CDR1 SGHNT and CDR2 YYREEE (reference sequence). Filled out from reference TRBV5-4 and TRBJ1-4, the complete variable domain reads ETGVTQSPTHLIKTRGQQVTLRCSSQSGHNTVSWYQQALGQGPQFIFQYYREEENGRGNFPPRFSGLQFPNYSSELNVNALELDDSALYLCASSSGGGYTNEKLFFGSGTQLSVL.